The 16 T cell receptor beta chains below come from one sample, sequenced in a study of response to subunit inactivated influenza vaccine. In TCRdb, the RT-PCR reads were re-called with MiXCR into one record per CDR3 protein. This table has 590,000 or so distinct CDR3 sequences, approximately 14% appearing once. The specimen was PBMCs from blood, collected about 14 days before vaccination. The receptors originated from a middle-aged man who received an inactivated influenza vaccine.

This clonotype was found a few times. V is TRBV5-1 and J is TRBJ2-5, with 7 bases fitting TRBD1. V gave up 3 bases and J gave up 5 bases; unmatched junction bases: 7. The CDR3 length is 14 residues. Germline assignment: CDR1 SGHRS and CDR2 YFSETQ. The chain's CDR3 is CASSSQGGMETQYF. The CDR3 DNA is TGCGCCAGCAGCTCCCAAGGGGGCATGGAGACCCAGTACTTC.

This clonotype was observed once. This chain links TRBV7-2 with TRBJ2-5, with TRBD1 identical over 7 bases. The CDR3 is 15 residues long. Germline V gene sequence: CDR1 SGHTA, CDR2 FQGNSA. V trimming: 2 bases; J trimming: 1 base; junction bases outside the gene matches: 4. CDR3 region: CASSLNRGTQETQYF. CDR3 bases: TGTGCCAGCAGCTTAAACAGGGGAACCCAAGAGACCCAGTACTTC.

This clonotype was seen repeatedly, ten times or more. The chain carries TRBV15 and TRBJ2-2; 7 nucleotides line up with TRBD2. The V and J ends lost 6 bases and 6 bases, in that order; junction bases with no gene match: 13. The CDR3 covers 16 residues. Germline V lookup: CDR1 LNHNV, CDR2 YYDKDF (reference sequence). DNA for the CDR3: TGTGCCACCAGTGGTGCGGCGGGGGTAGGTGCCGGGGAGCTGTTTTTT. Amino acid sequence: CATSGAAGVGAGELFF.

The chain couples TRBV7-8 to TRBJ2-5, with unresolved D. CDR1 and CDR2 from the germline V gene are SGHVS and FQNEAQ. The CDR3 extends over 13 amino acids. The germline V and J ends were trimmed by 2 bases and 5 bases, with 9 bases remaining between them. In nucleotides, the CDR3 is TGTGCCAGCAGCTTACCTGAGGAGGAGACCCAGTACTTC. Its protein is CASSLPEEETQYF.

The J gene is TRBJ2-7, the V gene TRBV5-1, with D unclear. V lost 0 bases and J lost 2, with 15 bases in between. The length of the CDR3 is 16 residues. Germline CDR1 is SGHRS and CDR2 is YFSETQ. In DNA, the CDR3 is TGCGCCAGCAGCTTGGTCGTGACAACCCACACCTACGAGCAGTACTTC. This codes for CASSLVVTTHTYEQYF.

This clonotype was observed many times. This sequence joins TRBV4-1 and TRBJ2-2, with D tentatively TRBD2 (5 bases). Trimming left V 3 bases short and J 5 bases short, with 22 bases between. The V gene's germline CDR1 is MGHRA and CDR2 YSYEKL. The CDR3 is 18 residues long. The CDR3 region has the DNA TGCGCCAGCAGCCATAGCAGCCTCCCTTCGAGGAGGACCGGGGAGCTGTTTTTT. Its translation: CASSHSSLPSRRTGELFF.

This rearrangement joins TRBV10-2 to TRBJ1-1, with D tentatively TRBD1 (5 bases). Germline CDR1 is WSHSY and CDR2 is SAAADI. This CDR3 has 14 amino acids. Trimming shortened V by 6 bases and J by 4 bases, and 15 bases separated the two germline ends. The DNA of the CDR3 is TGCGCCAGCAGAGCCTTGGGGGGGTCCACTGAAGCTTTCTTT. Encoded protein: CASRALGGSTEAFF.

This chain links TRBV28 with TRBJ2-3; D gene unclear. This CDR3 comprises 13 residues. The germline gives CDR1 MDHEN, CDR2 SYDVKM. Trimming took 6 bases from V and 1 from J, leaving 8 bases between them. The DNA for the CDR3 is TGTGCCAGCAGGAAGGACGGCACAGATACGCAGTATTTT. Amino acids: CASRKDGTDTQYF.

The DNA for the CDR3 is TGTGCCAGCAGCTTGGGGCTAGCGACGACCTCCTACGAGCAGTACTTC. Protein product: CASSLGLATTSYEQYF. The rearrangement joins TRBV5-6 to TRBJ2-7, with D maybe TRBD2 (6 bases). The CDR3 length is 16 residues. Trimming stripped 0 bases from V and 0 bases from J, with 13 bases between. Germline V gene data show CDR1 as SGHDT and CDR2 as YYEEEE.

This clonotype was picked up a small number of times. The chain employs TRBV12-3 or TRBV12-4 and TRBJ2-3, with a tentative D call TRBD1 (6 bases). Deletions cut 9 bases from V and 2 bases from J, with 15 bases between. The CDR3 totals 14 residues. DNA of the CDR3: TGTGCCAGTTTGAGACAGGAGATCACAGATACGCAGTATTTT. Its translation is CASLRQEITDTQYF.

This clonotype was observed a few times. A read error may explain this, as a much larger clone is one base away. This chain connects TRBV20-1 to TRBJ2-3; D is uncertain. CDR1 is DFQATT, CDR2 SNEGSKA, per germline (reference sequence). Deletions cut 3 bases from V and 2 bases from J, with 6 bases between. The CDR3 loop spans 12 amino acids. The CDR3 loop is CSASGPTDTQYF. The CDR3 coding sequence is TGCAGTGCTAGCGGGCCCACAGATACGCAGTATTTT.

This clonotype has only a few counts. The CDR3 DNA follows: TGTGCCAGCAGCCGGGGGACCAATCAGCCCCAGCATTTT. It is translated as CASSRGTNQPQHF. The chain uses TRBV7-2 and TRBJ1-5; possible D gene TRBD1, 5 bases. Trimming pared 5 bases from V and 3 bases from J, leaving 8 bases between. The CDR3 contains 13 residues. In germline, CDR1 is SGHTA, CDR2 FQGNSA.

This clonotype was detected only a few times. This sequence joins TRBV20-1 and TRBJ2-1; 7 bases agree with TRBD2. The CDR3 length is 13 residues. V shed 8 bases, J shed 7 bases, and the junction held 11 bases outside the gene matches. The V gene's germline CDR1 is DFQATT and CDR2 SNEGSKA (reference sequence). The chain's CDR3 is CSLEELAFNEQFF. The CDR3 bases are TGCAGTTTAGAAGAACTAGCGTTTAATGAGCAGTTCTTC.

This clonotype was recorded a few times. This rearrangement joins TRBV2 to TRBJ2-7; maybe TRBD2 (5 bases). The CDR3 is 12 residues long. V was pared by 6 bases and J by 10 bases, with 16 bases between. CDR1 and CDR2 (germline): SNHLY, FYNNEI. The CDR3 sequence: CASSNGRVDQYF. DNA for the CDR3: TGTGCCAGCAGCAACGGGCGGGTAGATCAGTACTTC.

The chain couples TRBV3-1 to TRBJ2-1; D ambiguous. Germline values: CDR1 LGHDT, CDR2 YNNKEL (reference sequence). V lost 0 bases and J lost 2, with 8 bases in between. The CDR3 loop spans 15 amino acids. CDR3 nucleotides: TGTGCCAGCAGCCAAGAGTCTCACACCTACAATGAGCAGTTCTTC. It specifies CASSQESHTYNEQFF.

The chain carries TRBV29-1 and TRBJ2-7, with no clear D. This CDR3 comprises 12 residues. CDR1 and CDR2 from the germline V gene are SQVTM and ANQGSEA. V shed 7 bases and J shed 7 bases, with 17 bases lying between them. In DNA, the CDR3 is TGCAGCGGCGTTGAGAGGTTGGCGGAGCAGTACTTC. Protein: CSGVERLAEQYF.